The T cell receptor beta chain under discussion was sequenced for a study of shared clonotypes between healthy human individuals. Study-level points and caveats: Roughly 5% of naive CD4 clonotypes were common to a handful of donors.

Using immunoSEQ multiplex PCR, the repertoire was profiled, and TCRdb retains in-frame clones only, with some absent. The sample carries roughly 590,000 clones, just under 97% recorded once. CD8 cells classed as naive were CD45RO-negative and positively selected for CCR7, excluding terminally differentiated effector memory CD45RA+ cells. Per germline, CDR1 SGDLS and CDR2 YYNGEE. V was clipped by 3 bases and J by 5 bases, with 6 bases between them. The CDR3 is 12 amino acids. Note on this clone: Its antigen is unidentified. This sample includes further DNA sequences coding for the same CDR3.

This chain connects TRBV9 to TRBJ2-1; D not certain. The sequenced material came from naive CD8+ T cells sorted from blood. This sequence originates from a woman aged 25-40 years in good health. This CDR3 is CASSALDNEQFF. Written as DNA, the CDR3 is TGTGCCAGCAGCGCTCTTGACAATGAGCAGTTCTTC.